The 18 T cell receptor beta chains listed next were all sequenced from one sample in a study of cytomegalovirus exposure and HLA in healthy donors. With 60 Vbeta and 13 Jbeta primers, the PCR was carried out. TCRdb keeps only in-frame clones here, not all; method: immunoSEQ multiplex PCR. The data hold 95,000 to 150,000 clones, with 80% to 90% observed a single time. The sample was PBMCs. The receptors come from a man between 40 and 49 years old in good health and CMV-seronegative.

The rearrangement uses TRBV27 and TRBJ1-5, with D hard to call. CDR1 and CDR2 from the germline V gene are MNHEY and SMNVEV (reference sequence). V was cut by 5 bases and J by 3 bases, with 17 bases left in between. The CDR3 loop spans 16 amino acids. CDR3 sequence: CASSPRTRRNNQPQHF. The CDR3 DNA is TGTGCCAGCAGTCCAAGGACCCGGAGGAACAATCAGCCCCAGCATTTT.

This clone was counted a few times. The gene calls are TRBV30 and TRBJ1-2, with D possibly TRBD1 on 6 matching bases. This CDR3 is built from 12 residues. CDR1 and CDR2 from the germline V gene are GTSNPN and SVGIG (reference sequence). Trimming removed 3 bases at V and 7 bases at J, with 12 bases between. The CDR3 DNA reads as TGTGCCTGGAGCGAACAGGGTGCTGGCTACACCTTC. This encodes CAWSEQGAGYTF.

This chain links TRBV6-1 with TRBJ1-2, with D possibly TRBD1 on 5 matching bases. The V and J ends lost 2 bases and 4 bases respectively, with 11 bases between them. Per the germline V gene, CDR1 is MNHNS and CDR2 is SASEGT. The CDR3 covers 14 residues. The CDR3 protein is CASSESWTFYGYTF. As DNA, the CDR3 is TGTGCCAGCAGTGAATCTTGGACATTCTATGGCTACACCTTC.

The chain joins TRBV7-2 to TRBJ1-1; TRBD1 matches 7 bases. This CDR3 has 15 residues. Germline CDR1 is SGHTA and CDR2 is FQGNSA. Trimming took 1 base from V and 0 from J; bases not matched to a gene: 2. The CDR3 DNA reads TGTGCCAGCAGCTTAGGGGACAGAGTGAACACTGAAGCTTTCTTT. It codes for CASSLGDRVNTEAFF. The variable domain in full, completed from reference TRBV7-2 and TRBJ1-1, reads GAGVSQSPSNKVTEKGKDVELRCDPISGHTALYWYRQSLGQGLEFLIYFQGNSAPDKSGLPSDRFSAERTGGSVSTLTIQRTQQEDSAVYLCASSLGDRVNTEAFFGQGTRLTVV.

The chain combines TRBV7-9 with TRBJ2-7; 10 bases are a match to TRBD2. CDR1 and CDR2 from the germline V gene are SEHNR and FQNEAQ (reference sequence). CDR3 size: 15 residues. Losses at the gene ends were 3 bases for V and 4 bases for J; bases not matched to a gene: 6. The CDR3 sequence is CASSFPLAGDYEQYF. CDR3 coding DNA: TGTGCCAGCAGCTTCCCCCTAGCGGGAGATTACGAGCAGTACTTC.

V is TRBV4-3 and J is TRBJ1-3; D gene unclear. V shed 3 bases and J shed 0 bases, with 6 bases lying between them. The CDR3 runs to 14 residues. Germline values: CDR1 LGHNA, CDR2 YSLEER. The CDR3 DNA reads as TGCGCCAGCAGCCAGTCGGGCTCTGGAAACACCATATATTTT. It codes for CASSQSGSGNTIYF.

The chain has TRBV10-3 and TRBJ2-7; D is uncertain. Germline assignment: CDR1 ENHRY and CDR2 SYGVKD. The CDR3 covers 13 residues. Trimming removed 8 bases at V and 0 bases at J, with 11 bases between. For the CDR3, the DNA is TGTGCCATCGCCCAGGCGCTCTCCTACGAGCAGTACTTC. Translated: CAIAQALSYEQYF.

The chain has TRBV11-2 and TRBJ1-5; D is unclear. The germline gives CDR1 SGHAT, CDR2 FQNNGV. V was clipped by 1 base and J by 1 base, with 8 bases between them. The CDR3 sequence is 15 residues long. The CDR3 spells CASSLGGGSNQPQHF. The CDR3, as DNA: TGTGCCAGCAGCTTAGGCGGAGGGAGCAATCAGCCCCAGCATTTT.

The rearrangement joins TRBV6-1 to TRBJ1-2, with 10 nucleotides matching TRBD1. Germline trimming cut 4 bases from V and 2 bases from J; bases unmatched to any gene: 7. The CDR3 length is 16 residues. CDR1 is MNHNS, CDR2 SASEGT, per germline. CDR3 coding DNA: TGTGCCAGCAGTGTCTTACCGGGACAGGGGAACTATGGCTACACCTTC. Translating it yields CASSVLPGQGNYGYTF.

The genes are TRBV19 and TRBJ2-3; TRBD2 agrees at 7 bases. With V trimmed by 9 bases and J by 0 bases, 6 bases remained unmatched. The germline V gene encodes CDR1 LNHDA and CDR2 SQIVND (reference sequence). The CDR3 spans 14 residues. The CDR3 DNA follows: TGTGCCAGCTCACCGACTAGCAGCACAGATACGCAGTATTTT. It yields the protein CASSPTSSTDTQYF.

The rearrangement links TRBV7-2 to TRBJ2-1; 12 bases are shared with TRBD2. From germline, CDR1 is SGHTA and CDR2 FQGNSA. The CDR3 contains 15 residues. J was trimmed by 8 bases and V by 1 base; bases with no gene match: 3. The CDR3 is CASSLGLAGDDEQFF. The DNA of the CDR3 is TGTGCCAGCAGCTTAGGACTAGCGGGAGACGATGAGCAGTTCTTC. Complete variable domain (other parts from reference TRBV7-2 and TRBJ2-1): GAGVSQSPSNKVTEKGKDVELRCDPISGHTALYWYRQSLGQGLEFLIYFQGNSAPDKSGLPSDRFSAERTGGSVSTLTIQRTQQEDSAVYLCASSLGLAGDDEQFFGPGTRLTVL.

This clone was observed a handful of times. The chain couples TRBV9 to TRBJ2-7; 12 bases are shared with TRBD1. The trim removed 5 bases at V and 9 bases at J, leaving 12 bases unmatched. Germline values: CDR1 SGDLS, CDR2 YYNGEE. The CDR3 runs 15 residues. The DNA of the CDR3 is TGTGCCAGCAGTAGGGAGGGGACAGGGGGCGCGGGGCAGTACTTC. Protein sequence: CASSREGTGGAGQYF.

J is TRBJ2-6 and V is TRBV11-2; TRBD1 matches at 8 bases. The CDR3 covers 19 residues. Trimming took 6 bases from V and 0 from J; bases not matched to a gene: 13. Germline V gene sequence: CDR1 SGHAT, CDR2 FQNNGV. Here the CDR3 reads CASRYKGQGPTSGANVLTF. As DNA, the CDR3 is TGTGCCAGCAGATATAAAGGACAGGGACCAACCTCTGGGGCCAACGTCCTGACTTTC. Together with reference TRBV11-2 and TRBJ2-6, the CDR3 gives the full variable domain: EAGVAQSPRYKIIEKRQSVAFWCNPISGHATLYWYQQILGQGPKLLIQFQNNGVVDDSQLPKDRFSAERLKGVDSTLKIQPAKLEDSAVYLCASRYKGQGPTSGANVLTFGAGSRLTVL.

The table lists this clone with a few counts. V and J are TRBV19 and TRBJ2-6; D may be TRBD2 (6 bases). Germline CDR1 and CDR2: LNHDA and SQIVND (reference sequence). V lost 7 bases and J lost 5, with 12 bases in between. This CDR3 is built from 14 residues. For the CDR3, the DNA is TGTGCCAGTAACCCAGCGGGCCGGGCCAACGTCCTGACTTTC. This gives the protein CASNPAGRANVLTF.

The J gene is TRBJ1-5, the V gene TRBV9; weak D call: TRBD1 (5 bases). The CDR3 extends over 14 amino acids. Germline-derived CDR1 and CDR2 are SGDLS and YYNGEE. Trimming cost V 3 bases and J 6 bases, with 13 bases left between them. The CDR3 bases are TGTGCCAGCAGCGGCGGAGACAGTTTTCAGCCCCAGCATTTT. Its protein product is CASSGGDSFQPQHF.

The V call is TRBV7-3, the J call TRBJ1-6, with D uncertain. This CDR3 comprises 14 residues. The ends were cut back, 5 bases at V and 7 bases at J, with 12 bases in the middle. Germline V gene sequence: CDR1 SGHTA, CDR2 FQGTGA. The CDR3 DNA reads TGTGCCAGCAGCCTTCTTTCGGGGAATTCACCCCTCCACTTT. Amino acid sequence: CASSLLSGNSPLHF.

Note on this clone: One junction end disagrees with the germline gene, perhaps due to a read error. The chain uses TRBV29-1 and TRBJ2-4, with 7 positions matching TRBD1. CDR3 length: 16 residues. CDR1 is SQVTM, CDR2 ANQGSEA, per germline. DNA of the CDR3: TGCAGCGTTTCCCGGACAGGCCCAATAGCCAAAAACAGTCAGTACTTC. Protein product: CSVSRTGPIAKNSQYF.

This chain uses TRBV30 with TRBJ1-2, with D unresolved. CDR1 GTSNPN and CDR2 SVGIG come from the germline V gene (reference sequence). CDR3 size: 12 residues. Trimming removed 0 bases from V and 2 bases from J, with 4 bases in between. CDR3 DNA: TGTGCCTGGAGTGTACAAAACTATGGCTACACCTTC. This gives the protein CAWSVQNYGYTF.